This T cell receptor (beta chain) stems from a study of blood T cell repertoires in COVID-19. Produced via immunoSEQ multiplex PCR; TCRdb's table is partial and in-frame only. This table has about 170,000 clones, more than 80% appearing once. V shed 4 bases and J shed 8 bases, with 23 bases lying between them. The germline CDR1 and CDR2 sequences are LNHDA and SQIVND (reference sequence). This CDR3 spans 16 amino acids. Study members were between roughly 18 and 90 years old and lived in 20 to 30 US regions. The chain carries TRBV19 and TRBJ1-1; TRBD1 is a possible D gene (6 bases). The origin of this receptor is a man aged 50-59 years who had recovered from COVID-19. Sequencing was performed on PBMCs or T cells enriched from blood (not recorded which). This chain's CDR3 is CASSRAIGGRTGEAFF. DNA for the CDR3: TGTGCCAGTAGTAGGGCGATTGGGGGCCGAACGGGGGAAGCTTTCTTT.